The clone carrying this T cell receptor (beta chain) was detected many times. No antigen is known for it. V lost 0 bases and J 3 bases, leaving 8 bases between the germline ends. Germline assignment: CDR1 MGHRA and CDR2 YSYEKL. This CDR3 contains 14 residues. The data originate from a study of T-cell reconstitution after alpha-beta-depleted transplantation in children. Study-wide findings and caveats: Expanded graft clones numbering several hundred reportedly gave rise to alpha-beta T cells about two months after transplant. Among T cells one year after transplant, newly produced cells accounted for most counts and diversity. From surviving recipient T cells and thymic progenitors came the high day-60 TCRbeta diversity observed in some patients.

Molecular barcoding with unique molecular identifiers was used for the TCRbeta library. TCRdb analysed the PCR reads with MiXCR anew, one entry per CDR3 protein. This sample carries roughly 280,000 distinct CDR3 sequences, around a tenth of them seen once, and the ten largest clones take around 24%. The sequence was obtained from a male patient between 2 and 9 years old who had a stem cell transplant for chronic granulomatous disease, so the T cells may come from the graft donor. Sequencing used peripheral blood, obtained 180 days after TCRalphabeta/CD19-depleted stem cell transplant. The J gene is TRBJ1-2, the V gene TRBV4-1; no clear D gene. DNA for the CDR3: TGCGCCAGCAGCCAAGATGTCCGGGACTATGGCTACACCTTC. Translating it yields CASSQDVRDYGYTF.